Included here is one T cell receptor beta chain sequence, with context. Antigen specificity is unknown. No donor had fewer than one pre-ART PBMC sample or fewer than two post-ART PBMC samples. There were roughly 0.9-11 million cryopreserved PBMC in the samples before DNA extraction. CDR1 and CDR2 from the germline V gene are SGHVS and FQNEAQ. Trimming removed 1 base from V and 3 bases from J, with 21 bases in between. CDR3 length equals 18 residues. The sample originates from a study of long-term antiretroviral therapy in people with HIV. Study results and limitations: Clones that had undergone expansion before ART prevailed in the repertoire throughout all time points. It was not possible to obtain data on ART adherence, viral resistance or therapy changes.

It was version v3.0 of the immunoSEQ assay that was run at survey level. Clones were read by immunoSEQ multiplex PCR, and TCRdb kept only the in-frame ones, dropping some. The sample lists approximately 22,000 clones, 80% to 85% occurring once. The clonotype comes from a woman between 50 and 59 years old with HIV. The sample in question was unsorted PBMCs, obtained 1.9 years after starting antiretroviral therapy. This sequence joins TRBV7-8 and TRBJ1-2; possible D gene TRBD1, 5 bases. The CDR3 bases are TGTGCCAGCAGCTTAGGGCGTGCTATAGGGAGGGGCGACTATGGCTACACCTTC. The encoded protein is CASSLGRAIGRGDYGYTF.